Listed here are 29 T cell receptor beta chains from one sample, sequenced in a study of shared clonotypes between healthy human individuals. Sequenced by immunoSEQ multiplex PCR; TCRdb stores in-frame clones only, minus some. The top ten hold around 0.15% of the sample, which has millions of clones, roughly 92% seen once. Sequenced sample: naive CD4+ T cells sorted from blood. The subset is: CD45RA+ positively selected. The receptors originated from a man aged 18 to 35 in good health.

The V and J genes are TRBV21-1 and TRBJ2-3; the listed D gene, TRBD2, was not tested against the DNA. TRBV21-1 is assigned pseudogene status. The CDR3 consists of 16 residues. For the CDR3, the DNA is TGTGCCAGCAGCAAAAGGGAGGGAGAAAGCACAGATACGCAGTATTTT. Translated: CASSKREGESTDTQYF.

The chain has TRBV7-6 and TRBJ1-6; D is undetermined. V lost 1 base, J lost 5 bases, and 9 bases lay in between. This CDR3 region has 15 residues. Germline-derived CDR1 and CDR2 are SGHVS and FNYEAQ. The CDR3 protein is CASSLDWTNNSPLHF. The CDR3 DNA reads TGTGCCAGCAGCTTAGATTGGACTAATAATTCACCCCTCCACTTT.

The chain combines TRBV11-2 with TRBJ2-3; TRBD2 aligns across 9 bases. The CDR3 consists of 19 residues. Trimming cost V 0 bases and J 4 bases; bases outside gene matches: 14. CDR1 SGHAT and CDR2 FQNNGV come from the germline V gene. In DNA, the CDR3 is TGTGCCAGCAGCTTAGATGAGGCACTTTTAGCGGGAGAGCCAGATACGCAGTATTTT. Translation: CASSLDEALLAGEPDTQYF.

The rearrangement uses TRBV9 and TRBJ1-2; D is undetermined. Per germline, CDR1 SGDLS and CDR2 YYNGEE. The V end was cut by 2 bases, the J end by 4 bases, with 12 bases between. This CDR3 has 14 amino acids. CDR3 sequence reads: CASSVMEDAYGYTF. The DNA for the CDR3 is TGTGCCAGCAGCGTTATGGAGGACGCCTATGGCTACACCTTC.

Remarks on this clone: Different DNA sequences within this sample yield the same CDR3. The chain carries TRBV6-6 and TRBJ2-1; D not resolved. V was pared by 0 bases and J by 2 bases, with 2 bases between. Germline loops: CDR1 MNHNY, CDR2 SVGAGI (reference sequence). The CDR3 runs 13 residues. DNA for the CDR3: TGTGCCAGCAGTTACTCGGCCTACAATGAGCAGTTCTTC. Its translation: CASSYSAYNEQFF.

The rearrangement links TRBV5-6 to TRBJ2-5, with a tentative D call TRBD1 (5 bases). Between the trimmed V and J ends, which lost 1 base and 5 bases, there was a span of 15 bases. The CDR3 extends over 15 amino acids. CDR1 is SGHDT and CDR2 is YYEEEE in the germline V gene. The CDR3 DNA follows: TGTGCCAGCAGCTTGATAAAGCGACAGATGGAGACCCAGTACTTC. Residues: CASSLIKRQMETQYF.

This clone was seen once. The V gene is TRBV29-1, the J gene TRBJ2-3, with 9 bases that match TRBD2. The V gene end was trimmed by 8 bases and the J gene end by 8 bases; junction bases not matched to a gene: 11. Germline-derived CDR1 and CDR2 are SQVTM and ANQGSEA. The CDR3 is made up of 13 amino acids. CDR3 nucleotide sequence: TGCAGCCTTAATGCGGGGGGGGAGAGTACGCAGTATTTT. It codes for CSLNAGGESTQYF.

The chain links TRBV30 to TRBJ2-3; 14 bases fit TRBD2. The CDR3 consists of 19 residues. V lost 2 bases and J lost 0; bases outside the gene matches: 10. Germline V gene lookup returns CDR1 GTSNPN and CDR2 SVGIG (reference sequence). The CDR3 here is CAWSRVRTSGGTSTDTQYF. The CDR3 DNA follows: TGTGCCTGGAGTCGGGTTCGGACTAGCGGGGGGACTAGCACAGATACGCAGTATTTT.

The chain recombines TRBV28 with TRBJ1-1; D might be TRBD1 (6 bases). The ends were cut back, 8 bases at V and 6 bases at J, with 16 bases in the middle. Germline V CDR1 and CDR2: MDHEN, SYDVKM. The CDR3 has 13 residues. The CDR3 sequence is CASGTPTPPEAFF. The CDR3 DNA sequence: TGTGCCAGCGGGACACCGACCCCACCTGAAGCTTTCTTT.

The J gene is TRBJ2-7, the V gene TRBV19; tentatively, D is TRBD1 (6 bases). The CDR3 is 14 amino acids. From germline, CDR1 is LNHDA and CDR2 SQIVND (reference sequence). V was cut by 6 bases and J by 2 bases, with 14 bases left in between. The CDR3 coding sequence is TGTGCCAGTAGCAGAAGGGACATCACCTACGAGCAGTACTTC. Its protein product is CASSRRDITYEQYF. Variable domain in full (rest from reference TRBV19 and TRBJ2-7): DGGITQSPKYLFRKEGQNVTLSCEQNLNHDAMYWYRQDPGQGLRLIYYSQIVNDFQKGDIAEGYSVSREKKESFPLTVTSAQKNPTAFYLCASSRRDITYEQYFGPGTRLTVT.

This clone occurred once. The V and J genes are TRBV6-1 and TRBJ1-1, with a possible D match to TRBD1 (5 bases). The CDR3 loop spans 14 amino acids. Trimming left V 3 bases short and J 1 base short, with 9 bases between. Germline CDR1 is MNHNS and CDR2 is SASEGT. CDR3 nucleotides: TGTGCCAGCAGTGACCGGGGGGGGAACACTGAAGCTTTCTTT. As protein: CASSDRGGNTEAFF.

The chain recombines TRBV19 with TRBJ2-1; D ambiguous. Trimming shortened V by 3 bases and J by 1 base, and 13 bases separated the two germline ends. Germline CDR1 LNHDA, CDR2 SQIVND (reference sequence). This CDR3 has 16 amino acids. CDR3 DNA sequence: TGTGCCAGTAGTATCTGGCGACCCCCTTCCTACAATGAGCAGTTCTTC. Translating it yields CASSIWRPPSYNEQFF.

The V call is TRBV7-2, the J call TRBJ2-5, with D perhaps TRBD1 or TRBD2 (7 bases each). The CDR3 extends over 15 amino acids. Trimming pared 5 bases from V and 4 bases from J, leaving 17 bases between. The germline V gene has CDR1 SGHTA and CDR2 FQGNSA. This chain's CDR3 is CASSPLTGRGETQYF. The CDR3 coding sequence is TGTGCCAGCAGCCCCCTGACAGGGAGGGGAGAGACCCAGTACTTC.

This clone was observed a single time. Additional DNA sequences in this sample encode the identical CDR3. The genes are TRBV27 and TRBJ2-7; D is ambiguous. With 1 base removed from V and 1 base from J, the gap between germline ends came to 8 bases. The CDR3 has 14 residues. CDR1 and CDR2 from the germline V gene are MNHEY and SMNVEV (reference sequence). CDR3 in DNA: TGTGCCAGCAGTTTATTAGACCGTTCCTACGAGCAGTACTTC. Amino acid sequence: CASSLLDRSYEQYF.

Concerning this clone: This sample includes further DNA sequences coding for the same CDR3. V is TRBV20-1 and J is TRBJ2-5; the D is unclear. Germline-derived CDR1 and CDR2 are DFQATT and SNEGSKA (reference sequence). The length of the CDR3 is 11 residues. V was trimmed by 6 bases and J by 1 base, leaving 6 bases between them. This CDR3 reads CSARSQETQYF. The CDR3 bases are TGCAGTGCCCGGAGCCAAGAGACCCAGTACTTC.

The genes are TRBV28 and TRBJ2-6, with TRBD1 matching over 7 bases. Germline values: CDR1 MDHEN, CDR2 SYDVKM. This CDR3 comprises 16 residues. V was clipped by 6 bases and J by 0 bases; unmatched bases: 5. CDR3 sequence: CASRWDSTSGANVLTF. As DNA, the CDR3 is TGTGCCAGCAGGTGGGACAGCACCTCTGGGGCCAACGTCCTGACTTTC.

As concerns this clone: This CDR3 is also generated by other DNA sequences in the sample. The chain is built from TRBV18 and TRBJ1-5; a weak D match, TRBD1 (5 bases). The V end was cut by 1 base, the J end by 7 bases, with 11 bases between. The germline V gene has CDR1 KGHSH and CDR2 LQKENI. The CDR3 is 14 amino acids. CDR3 in DNA: TGTGCCAGCTCACCACAAGGGGTGGGGCAGCCCCAGCATTTT. This codes for CASSPQGVGQPQHF.

This clone was observed once. At the DNA level, this CDR3 is encoded by other sequences in the same sample as well. This sequence joins TRBV5-1 and TRBJ2-1; 7 nucleotides line up with TRBD2. CDR1 is SGHRS, CDR2 YFSETQ, per germline. J gave up 0 bases and V 4 bases, and 7 bases lay outside the gene matches. The CDR3 runs to 16 residues. The CDR3 here is CASSRSGRSSYNEQFF. Written as DNA, the CDR3 is TGCGCCAGCAGCCGGTCCGGGAGGAGCTCCTACAATGAGCAGTTCTTC.

The chain carries TRBV6-1 and TRBJ2-6, with no clear D. Germline V gene data show CDR1 as MNHNS and CDR2 as SASEGT. The CDR3 length is 17 residues. V was pared by 2 bases and J by 3 bases, with 14 bases between. The CDR3 protein is CASSEFRQSGGANVLTF. CDR3 nucleotide sequence: TGTGCCAGCAGTGAATTTCGGCAGTCCGGTGGGGCCAACGTCCTGACTTTC.

This clone was seen only a few times. The chain joins TRBV30 to TRBJ1-5, with D maybe TRBD1 (5 bases). The V end was cut by 0 bases, the J end by 5 bases, with 11 bases between. The CDR3 has 14 residues. Germline V gene sequence: CDR1 GTSNPN, CDR2 SVGIG (reference sequence). The CDR3 here is CAWSVGGAHQPQHF. CDR3 in DNA: TGTGCCTGGAGTGTGGGGGGAGCGCATCAGCCCCAGCATTTT.

V gene TRBV9 combines with J gene TRBJ2-1; D ambiguous. The CDR3 extends over 11 amino acids. Germline values: CDR1 SGDLS, CDR2 YYNGEE. V was pared by 0 bases and J by 13 bases, with 8 bases between. The CDR3 here is CASSVGGPQFF. DNA of the CDR3: TGTGCCAGCAGCGTAGGCGGCCCACAGTTCTTC.

CDR3 protein: CASSDPVDNQPQHF. As DNA, the CDR3 is TGTGCCAGCAGTGACCCGGTGGATAATCAGCCCCAGCATTTT. The chain is built from TRBV2 and TRBJ1-5, with D uncertain. Germline V gene data show CDR1 as SNHLY and CDR2 as FYNNEI. V shed 3 bases and J shed 4 bases, with 10 bases lying between them. The CDR3 is made up of 14 amino acids.

The chain has TRBV27 and TRBJ2-3; TRBD2 is a possible D gene (5 bases). The ends were cut back, 4 bases at V and 2 bases at J, with 10 bases in the middle. The CDR3 sequence is 14 residues long. CDR1 MNHEY and CDR2 SMNVEV come from the germline V gene (reference sequence). In DNA form, the CDR3 reads TGTGCCAGCAGTTCGGCGGGTACCACAGATACGCAGTATTTT. It translates to CASSSAGTTDTQYF.

The gene calls are TRBV27 and TRBJ1-6; D not resolved. CDR1 MNHEY and CDR2 SMNVEV come from the germline V gene (reference sequence). Trimming took 1 base from V and 7 from J, leaving 5 bases between them. This CDR3 contains 13 residues. The CDR3 coding sequence is TGTGCCAGCAGTTTATTCCTGAATTCACCCCTCCACTTT. Protein: CASSLFLNSPLHF.

As regards this clone: At one end the junction does not follow the germline gene, possibly because of a read error. This CDR3 is CASTLDGSGNTIYF. The CDR3 coding sequence is TGCGCCAGCACCCTGGACGGCTCTGGGAACACCATATATTTT. The V call is TRBV5-1, the J call TRBJ1-3; D remains unclear. The germline gives CDR1 SGHRS, CDR2 YFSETQ. The CDR3 is made up of 14 amino acids.

The chain uses TRBV6-6 and TRBJ1-6; 7 bases map to TRBD1. Trimming cost V 6 bases and J 7 bases; bases outside gene matches: 6. Germline CDR1 reads MNHNY; CDR2 reads SVGAGI (reference sequence). The CDR3 totals 14 residues. As DNA, the CDR3 is TGTGCCAGCAGCAACGGGGGACAGAATTCACCCCTCCACTTT. Protein sequence: CASSNGGQNSPLHF.

Of note for this clone: Different DNA sequences within this sample yield the same CDR3. This sequence joins TRBV5-1 and TRBJ2-5; D is unresolved. V lost 0 bases, J lost 2 bases, and 5 bases lay in between. The germline V gene has CDR1 SGHRS and CDR2 YFSETQ. This CDR3 is built from 13 residues. The chain's CDR3 is CASSLVPQETQYF. The CDR3, as DNA: TGCGCCAGCAGCTTGGTACCTCAAGAGACCCAGTACTTC.

The V gene is TRBV30, the J gene TRBJ2-7, with D perhaps TRBD1 or TRBD2 (5 bases each). The CDR3 spans 11 residues. Trimming pared 2 bases from V and 6 bases from J, leaving 8 bases between. CDR1 is GTSNPN and CDR2 is SVGIG in the germline V gene (reference sequence). CDR3 sequence (DNA): TGTGCCTGGAGTAAGGGGACCGAGCAGTACTTC. Protein product: CAWSKGTEQYF.

There are a few counts of this clone. The rearrangement uses TRBV28 and TRBJ1-1, with unresolved D. The CDR3 totals 13 residues. Trimming removed 7 bases at V and 1 base at J, with 10 bases between. Germline values: CDR1 MDHEN, CDR2 SYDVKM. CDR3 bases: TGTGCCAGCACGGGTCTGGGGAACACTGAAGCTTTCTTT. It specifies CASTGLGNTEAFF.